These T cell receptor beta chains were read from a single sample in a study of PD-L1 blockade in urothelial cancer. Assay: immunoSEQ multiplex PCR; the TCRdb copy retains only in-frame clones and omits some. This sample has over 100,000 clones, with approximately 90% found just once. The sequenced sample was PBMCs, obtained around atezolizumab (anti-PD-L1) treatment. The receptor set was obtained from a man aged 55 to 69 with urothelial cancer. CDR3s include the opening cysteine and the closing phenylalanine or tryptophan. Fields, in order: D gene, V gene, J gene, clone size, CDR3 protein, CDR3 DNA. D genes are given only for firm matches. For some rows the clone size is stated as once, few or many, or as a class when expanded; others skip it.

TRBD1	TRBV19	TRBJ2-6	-	CASSDRDRGRSGANVLTF	TGTGCCAGTAGTGACCGGGACAGGGGGCGAAGTGGGGCCAACGTCCTGACTTTC
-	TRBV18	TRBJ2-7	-	CASSPQTGSYEQYF	TGTGCCAGCTCACCACAGACGGGTTCCTACGAGCAGTACTTC
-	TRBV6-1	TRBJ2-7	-	CASSATRYEQYF	TGTGCCAGCAGCGCCACTAGATACGAGCAGTACTTC
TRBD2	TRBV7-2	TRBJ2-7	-	CASSSLTSGRYEQYF	TGTGCCAGCAGCTCGTTGACTAGCGGGAGATACGAGCAGTACTTC
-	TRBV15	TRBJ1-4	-	CATSRDTRHINEKLFF	TGTGCCACCAGCAGAGATACGAGACACATTAATGAAAAACTGTTTTTT
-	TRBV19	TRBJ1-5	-	CASSRPRGPSTGGNQPQHF	TGTGCCAGTAGTAGACCTAGGGGTCCATCCACCGGTGGCAATCAGCCCCAGCATTTT
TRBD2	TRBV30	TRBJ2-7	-	CAWSPVAGSYEQYF	TGTGCCTGGAGTCCCGTAGCGGGATCTTACGAGCAGTACTTC
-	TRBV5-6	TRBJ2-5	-	CASSLSKRSQETQYF	TGTGCCAGCAGCTTGTCAAAGCGTAGCCAAGAGACCCAGTACTTC
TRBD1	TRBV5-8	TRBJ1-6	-	CASSRAGQGNSPLHF	TGTGCCAGCAGCCGGGCGGGACAGGGAAATTCACCCCTCCACTTT
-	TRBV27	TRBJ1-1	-	CASSPTGTLNTEAFF	TGTGCCAGCAGTCCGACCGGGACATTGAACACTGAAGCTTTCTTT
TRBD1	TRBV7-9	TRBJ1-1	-	CASSLGDRENTEAFF	TGTGCCAGCAGCTTGGGGGACAGGGAGAACACTGAAGCTTTCTTT
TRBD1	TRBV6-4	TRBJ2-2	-	CASRPRGFAGELFF	TGTGCCAGCAGGCCCAGGGGGTTCGCCGGGGAGCTGTTTTTT
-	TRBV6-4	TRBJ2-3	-	CASSQGGNTDTQYF	TGTGCCAGCAGTCAGGGGGGCAACACAGATACGCAGTATTTT
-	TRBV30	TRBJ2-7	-	CASRPVTLPPTYEQYF	TGTGCCTCCAGGCCAGTGACCCTCCCACCTACCTACGAGCAGTACTTC
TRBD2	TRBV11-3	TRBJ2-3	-	CASSLGLAGGQDTQYF	TGTGCCAGCAGCTTAGGACTAGCGGGGGGGCAAGATACGCAGTATTTT
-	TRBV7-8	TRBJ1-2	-	CASSRTEANYGYTF	TGTGCCAGCAGCCGGACAGAAGCTAACTATGGCTACACCTTC
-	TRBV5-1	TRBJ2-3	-	CASSRGAGKSTDTQYF	TGCGCCAGCAGCCGAGGGGCGGGGAAGAGCACAGATACGCAGTATTTT
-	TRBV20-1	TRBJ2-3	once	CSPQQGDTQYF	TGCAGTCCGCAACAGGGTGATACGCAGTATTTT
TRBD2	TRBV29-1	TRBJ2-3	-	CSVDRRGALTSTDTQYF	TGCAGCGTTGATCGGCGGGGGGCACTTACTAGCACAGATACGCAGTATTTT
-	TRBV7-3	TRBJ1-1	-	CASSPSSDTTEAFF	TGTGCCAGCAGCCCCAGTAGCGACACCACTGAAGCTTTCTTT
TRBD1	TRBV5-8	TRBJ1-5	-	CASSSGQGREPQHF	TGTGCCAGCAGCTCCGGACAGGGAAGGGAGCCCCAGCATTTT
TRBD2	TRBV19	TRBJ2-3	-	CASSPTSGGPTDTQYF	TGTGCCAGTAGCCCAACTAGCGGGGGACCCACAGATACGCAGTATTTT
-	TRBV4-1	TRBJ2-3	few	CASSQAADTQYF	TGCGCCAGCAGCCAAGCAGCAGATACGCAGTATTTT
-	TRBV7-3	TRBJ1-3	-	CASSLVPQTNSGNTIYF	TGTGCCAGCAGCTTAGTACCACAGACGAACTCTGGAAACACCATATATTTT
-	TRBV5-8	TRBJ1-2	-	CASSLFSNYGYTF	TGTGCCAGCAGCTTGTTCTCTAACTATGGCTACACCTTC
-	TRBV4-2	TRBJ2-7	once	CASSQELREWNEQYF	TGTGCCAGCAGCCAAGAGTTGAGGGAGTGGAACGAGCAGTACTTC
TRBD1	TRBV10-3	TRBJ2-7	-	CAISARQGYEQYF	TGTGCCATCAGTGCTCGACAGGGGTACGAGCAGTACTTC
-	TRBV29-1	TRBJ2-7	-	CSVISGPGYEQYF	TGCAGCGTTATCTCGGGTCCGGGTTACGAGCAGTACTTC
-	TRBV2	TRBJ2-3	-	CASQGFTDTQYF	TGTGCCAGTCAGGGGTTTACAGATACGCAGTATTTT
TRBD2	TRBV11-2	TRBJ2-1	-	CASSLERGGWNEQFF	TGTGCCAGCAGCTTAGAACGGGGGGGCTGGAATGAGCAGTTCTTC
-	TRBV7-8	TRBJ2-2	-	CASSLAANTGELFF	TGTGCCAGCAGCTTAGCGGCCAACACCGGGGAGCTGTTTTTT